The text below deals with one TCR beta chain. Its antigen is still unknown. The repertoire was sequenced with immunoSEQ multiplex PCR; TCRdb's copy has only in-frame clones and lacks some. The table includes around 120,000 clones, 92% detected once. The sample comes from a study of T cell responses to AZD1222 COVID-19 vaccine. Study at large: Pooling covered second doses at about 4 or about 12 weeks.

The junction had 3 bases not matched to a gene; V was cut back by 3 bases and J by 0 bases. Germline CDR1 reads LGHNT; CDR2 reads FRNRAP. This CDR3 has 15 residues. General study points: Among the donors, most were white British and more were female, and clonal diversity was possibly underestimated.

The receptor was derived from an adult in good health. This chain joins TRBV12-5 and TRBJ2-3; TRBD2 agrees at 7 bases. This sample comprised peripheral blood, obtained on day 0 of AZD1222 vaccination. This chain's CDR3 is CASGFMGLSTDTQYF. CDR3 DNA sequence: TGTGCTAGTGGTTTTATGGGACTAAGCACAGATACGCAGTATTTT. Full variable domain (missing parts from reference TRBV12-5 and TRBJ2-3): DARVTQTPRHKVTEMGQEVTMRCQPILGHNTVFWYRQTMMQGLELLAYFRNRAPLDDSGMPKDRFSAEMPDATLATLKIQPSEPRDSAVYFCASGFMGLSTDTQYFGPGTRLTVL.